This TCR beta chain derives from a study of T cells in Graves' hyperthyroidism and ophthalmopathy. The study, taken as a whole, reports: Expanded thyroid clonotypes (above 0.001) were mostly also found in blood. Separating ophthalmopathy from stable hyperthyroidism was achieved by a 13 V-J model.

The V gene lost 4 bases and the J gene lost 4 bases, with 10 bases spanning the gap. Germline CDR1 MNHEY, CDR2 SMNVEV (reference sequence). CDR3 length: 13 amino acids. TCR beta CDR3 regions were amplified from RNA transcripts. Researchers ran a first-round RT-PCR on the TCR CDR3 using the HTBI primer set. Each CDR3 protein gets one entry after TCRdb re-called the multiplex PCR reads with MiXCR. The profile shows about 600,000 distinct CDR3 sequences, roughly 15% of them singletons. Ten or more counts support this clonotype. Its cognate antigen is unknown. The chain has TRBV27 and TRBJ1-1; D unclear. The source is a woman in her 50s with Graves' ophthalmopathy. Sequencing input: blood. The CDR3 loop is CASSYRTATEAFF. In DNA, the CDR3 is TGTGCCAGCAGTTATAGGACGGCCACTGAAGCTTTCTTT.